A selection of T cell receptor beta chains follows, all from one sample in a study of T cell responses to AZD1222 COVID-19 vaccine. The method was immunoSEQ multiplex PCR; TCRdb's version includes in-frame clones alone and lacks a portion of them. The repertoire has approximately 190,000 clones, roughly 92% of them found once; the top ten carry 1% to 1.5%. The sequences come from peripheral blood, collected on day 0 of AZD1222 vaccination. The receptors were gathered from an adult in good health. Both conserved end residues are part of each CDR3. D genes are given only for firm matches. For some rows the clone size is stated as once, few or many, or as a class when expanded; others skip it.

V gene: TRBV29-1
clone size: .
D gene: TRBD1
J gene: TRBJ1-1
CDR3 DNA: TGCAGCGTCGAAAAGACAGGGACTGGGAAAGCTTTCTTT
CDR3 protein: CSVEKTGTGKAFF

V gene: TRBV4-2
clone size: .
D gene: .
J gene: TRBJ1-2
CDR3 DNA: TGTGCCAGCAGCCAAGATCAGGGGAGGGCCGCGGGCTACACCTTC
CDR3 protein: CASSQDQGRAAGYTF

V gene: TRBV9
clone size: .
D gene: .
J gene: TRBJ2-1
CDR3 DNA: TGTGCCAGCAGCGGCCCCCTTGACCCCAATGAGCAGTTCTTC
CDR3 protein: CASSGPLDPNEQFF

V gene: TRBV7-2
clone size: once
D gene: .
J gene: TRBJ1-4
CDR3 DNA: TGTGCCAGCAGCCCCCAGACCGTTGGGAATGAAAAACTGTTTTTT
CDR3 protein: CASSPQTVGNEKLFF

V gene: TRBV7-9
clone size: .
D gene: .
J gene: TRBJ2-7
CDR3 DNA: TGTGCCAGCAGCCCCCTCATGGGGGGCGAGGCCTACGAGCAGTACTTC
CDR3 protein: CASSPLMGGEAYEQYF

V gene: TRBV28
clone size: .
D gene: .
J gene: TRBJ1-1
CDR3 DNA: TGTGCCAGCAGCTATGGACAGGAAGCTTTCTTT
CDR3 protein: CASSYGQEAFF

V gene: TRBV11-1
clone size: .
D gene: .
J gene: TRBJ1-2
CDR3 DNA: TGTGCCAGCAGCTTAGTGGGATCCAGGGATGGCTACACCTTC
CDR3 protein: CASSLVGSRDGYTF

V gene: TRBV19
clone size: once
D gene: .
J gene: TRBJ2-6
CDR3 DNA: TGTGCCAGTCAACAGGGTTACGGGGCCAACGTCCTGACTTTC
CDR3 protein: CASQQGYGANVLTF

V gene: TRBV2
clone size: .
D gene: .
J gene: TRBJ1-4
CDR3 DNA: TGTGCCAGCAGTGAAGAGTGGGGTGGGGTTAATGAAAAACTGTTTTTT
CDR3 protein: CASSEEWGGVNEKLFF

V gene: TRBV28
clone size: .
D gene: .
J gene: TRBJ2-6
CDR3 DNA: TGTGCCAGCCTACACAGGCTCTCTGGGGCCAACGTCCTGACTTTC
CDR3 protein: CASLHRLSGANVLTF

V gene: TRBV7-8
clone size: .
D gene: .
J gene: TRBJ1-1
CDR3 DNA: TGTGCCAGCAGACAGAATCAGGGTAGCGCTGAAGCTTTCTTT
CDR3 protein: CASRQNQGSAEAFF

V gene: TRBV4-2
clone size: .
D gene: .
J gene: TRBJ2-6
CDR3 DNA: TGTGCCAGCAGCCAAGATCCCGGGACTGGGGCCAACGTCCTGACTTTC
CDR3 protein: CASSQDPGTGANVLTF

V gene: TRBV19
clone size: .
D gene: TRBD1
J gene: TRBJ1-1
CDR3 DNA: TGTGCCAGTAGCGGGGACAGGCAGAACACTGAAGCTTTCTTT
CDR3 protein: CASSGDRQNTEAFF

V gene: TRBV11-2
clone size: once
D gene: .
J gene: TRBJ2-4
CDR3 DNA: TGTGCATGCAAGGCGGATACTCTACTAGCCAAAAACATTCAGTACTTC
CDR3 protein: CACKADTLLAKNIQYF

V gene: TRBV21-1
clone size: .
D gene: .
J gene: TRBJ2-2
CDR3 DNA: TGTGCCAGCACCAGACAGGGAGTCACCGGGGAGCTGTTTTTT
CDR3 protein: CASTRQGVTGELFF

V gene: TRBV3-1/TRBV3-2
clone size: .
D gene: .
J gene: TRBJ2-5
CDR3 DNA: TGTGCCAGCAGCCAGGGTAGGGAAGAGACCCAGTACTTC
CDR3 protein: CASSQGREETQYF

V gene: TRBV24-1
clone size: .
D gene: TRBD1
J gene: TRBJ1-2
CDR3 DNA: TGTGCCACCAGTCTGACAGGGAACTATGGCTACACCTTC
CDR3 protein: CATSLTGNYGYTF

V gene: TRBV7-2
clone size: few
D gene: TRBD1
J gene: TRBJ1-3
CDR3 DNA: TGTGCCAGCAGCTCTACCAACAGGGGCGGTGGAAACACCATATATTTT
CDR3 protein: CASSSTNRGGGNTIYF

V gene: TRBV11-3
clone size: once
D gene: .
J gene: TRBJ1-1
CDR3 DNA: TGTGCCAGCAGCTTACAGGAAAACACTGAAGCTTTCTTT
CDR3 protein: CASSLQENTEAFF

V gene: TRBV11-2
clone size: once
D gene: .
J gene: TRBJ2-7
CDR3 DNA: TGTGCCAGCAGCTTAGATTCCCCAAAGCGGTACTTC
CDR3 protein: CASSLDSPKRYF

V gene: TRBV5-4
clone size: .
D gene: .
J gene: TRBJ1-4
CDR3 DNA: TGTGCCAGCAGCCCTGGGGAGGCGAGAGAAAAACTGTTTTTT
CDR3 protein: CASSPGEAREKLFF

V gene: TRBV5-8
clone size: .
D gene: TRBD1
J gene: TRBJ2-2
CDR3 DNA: TGTGCCCGAGGAGGCCGACAGGGGCCGAACACCGGGGAGCTGTTTTTT
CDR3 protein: CARGGRQGPNTGELFF

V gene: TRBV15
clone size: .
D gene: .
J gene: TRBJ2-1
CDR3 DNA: TGTGCCACCAGCCGGGACGGCTACAATGAGCAGTTCTTC
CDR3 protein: CATSRDGYNEQFF

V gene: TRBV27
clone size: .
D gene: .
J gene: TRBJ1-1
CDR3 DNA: TGTGCCAGCACCCACCGCCCCCCAGGGGCGAACACTGAAGCTTTCTTT
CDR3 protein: CASTHRPPGANTEAFF

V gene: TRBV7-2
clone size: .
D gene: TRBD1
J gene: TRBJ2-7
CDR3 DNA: TGTGCCAGCAGCTACTCACAGGGGGCGTGGGAGCAGTACTTC
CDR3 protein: CASSYSQGAWEQYF

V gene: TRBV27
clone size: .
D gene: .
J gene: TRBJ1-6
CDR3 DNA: TGTGCCAGCAGTTTTAGGGGCGCCCCTAATTCACCCCTCCACTTT
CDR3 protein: CASSFRGAPNSPLHF

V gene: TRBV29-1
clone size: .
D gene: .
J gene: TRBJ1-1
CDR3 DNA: TGCAGCGTTGAGATGACAGGAGGAACTGAAGCTTTCTTT
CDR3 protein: CSVEMTGGTEAFF

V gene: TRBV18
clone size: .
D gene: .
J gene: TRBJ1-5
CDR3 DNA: TGTGCCAGCTCAGCCCGTCAGGGGAGCAATCAGCCCCAGCATTTT
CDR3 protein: CASSARQGSNQPQHF

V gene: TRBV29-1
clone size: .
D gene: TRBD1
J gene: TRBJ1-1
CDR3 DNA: TGCAGCGTCGCCGGGACAGGGTTGAACACTGAAGCTTTCTTT
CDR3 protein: CSVAGTGLNTEAFF

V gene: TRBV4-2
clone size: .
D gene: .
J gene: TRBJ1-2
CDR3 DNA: TGTGCCAGCAGCCAAGAAATGGCGACATATGGCTACACCTTC
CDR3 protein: CASSQEMATYGYTF

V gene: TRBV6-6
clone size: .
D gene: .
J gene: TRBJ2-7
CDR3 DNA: TGTGCCAGCTCACAGGACTCAGCATCCTACGAGCAGTACTTC
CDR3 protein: CASSQDSASYEQYF

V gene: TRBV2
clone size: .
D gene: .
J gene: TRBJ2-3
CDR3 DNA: TGTGCCAGCAGGGGCCTGACAGCCACAGATACGCAGTATTTT
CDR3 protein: CASRGLTATDTQYF

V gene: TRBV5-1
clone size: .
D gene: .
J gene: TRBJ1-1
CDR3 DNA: TGCGCCAGTTCGTCCCCAGGTGACACTGAAGCTTTCTTT
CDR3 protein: CASSSPGDTEAFF

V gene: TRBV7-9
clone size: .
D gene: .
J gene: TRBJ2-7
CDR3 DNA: TGTGCCAGCAGCTTAGTAGTCAGGAACTACGAGCAGTACTTC
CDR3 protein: CASSLVVRNYEQYF

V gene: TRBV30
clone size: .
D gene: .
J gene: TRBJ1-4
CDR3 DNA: TGTGCCTGGGACATGAGGGGGGCAACTAATGAAAAACTGTTTTTT
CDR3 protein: CAWDMRGATNEKLFF

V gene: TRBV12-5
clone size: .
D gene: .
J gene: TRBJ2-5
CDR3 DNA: TGTGCTAGTGGTTTGAGCGGAGAAGGGACCCAGTACTTC
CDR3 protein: CASGLSGEGTQYF

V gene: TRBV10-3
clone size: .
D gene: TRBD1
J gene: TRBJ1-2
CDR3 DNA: TGTGCCACCAATAGTGGGACAGGGGAGAAGTATGGCTACACCTTC
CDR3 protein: CATNSGTGEKYGYTF

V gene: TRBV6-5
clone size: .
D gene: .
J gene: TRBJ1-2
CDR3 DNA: TGTGCCAGCAGACCTAGCGGGGGGAACTATGGCTACACCTTC
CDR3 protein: CASRPSGGNYGYTF

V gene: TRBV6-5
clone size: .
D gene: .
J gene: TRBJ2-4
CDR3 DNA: TGTGCCAGCAGCCCGGGACCGAACAAAAACATTCAGTACTTC
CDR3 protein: CASSPGPNKNIQYF

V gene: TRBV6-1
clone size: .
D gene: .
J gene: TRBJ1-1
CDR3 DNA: TGTGCCAGCAGTGAACAGTCGTGGAACACTGAAGCTTTCTTT
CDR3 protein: CASSEQSWNTEAFF

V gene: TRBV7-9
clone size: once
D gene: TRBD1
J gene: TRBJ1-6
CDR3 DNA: TGTGCCAGCAGTCAGGGGGAGGGTTCACCCCTCCACTTT
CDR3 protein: CASSQGEGSPLHF

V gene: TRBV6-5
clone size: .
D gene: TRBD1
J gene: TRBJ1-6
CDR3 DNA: TGTGCCAGCAGTTACTGGGGGACAGGGGGTAGTTCACCCCTCCACTTT
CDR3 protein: CASSYWGTGGSSPLHF

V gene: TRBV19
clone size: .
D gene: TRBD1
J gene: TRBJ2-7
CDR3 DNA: TGTGCCAGTAGGCCAGTGACAGGGGGCTCCAACGAGCAGTACTTC
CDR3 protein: CASRPVTGGSNEQYF

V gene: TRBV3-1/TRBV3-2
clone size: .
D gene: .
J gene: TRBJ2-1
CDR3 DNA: TGTGCCAGCAGCTATACTCGTAATGAGCAGTTCTTC
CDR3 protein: CASSYTRNEQFF

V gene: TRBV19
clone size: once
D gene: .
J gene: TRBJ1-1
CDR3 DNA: TGTGCCAGTATTAGGGAGACGTCTGAAGCTTTCTTT
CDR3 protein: CASIRETSEAFF

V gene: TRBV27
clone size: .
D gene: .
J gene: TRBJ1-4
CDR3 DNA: TGTGCCAGCAGTTATGGGGGAGCAACTAATGAAAAACTGTTTTTT
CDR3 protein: CASSYGGATNEKLFF

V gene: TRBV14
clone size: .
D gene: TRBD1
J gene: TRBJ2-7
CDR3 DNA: TGTGCCAGCAGCCAAAAGGGCCCGGGACAGGGGACCTACGAGCAGTACTTC
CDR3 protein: CASSQKGPGQGTYEQYF

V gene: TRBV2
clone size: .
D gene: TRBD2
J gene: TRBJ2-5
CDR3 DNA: TGTGCCAGCAACTGGGGGACTAGCGGGACTCAAGAGACCCAGTACTTC
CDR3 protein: CASNWGTSGTQETQYF

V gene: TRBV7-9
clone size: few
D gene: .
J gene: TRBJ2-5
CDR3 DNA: TGTGCCAGCAGCTCGGCGGGGGCTTCAGAGACCCAGTACTTC
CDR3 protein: CASSSAGASETQYF

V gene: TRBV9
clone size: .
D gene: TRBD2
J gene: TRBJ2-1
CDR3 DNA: TGTGCCAGCAGCGTAGGAGGACTAGTTTACAATGAGCAGTTCTTC
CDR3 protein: CASSVGGLVYNEQFF

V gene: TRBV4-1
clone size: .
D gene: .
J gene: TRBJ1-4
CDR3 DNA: TGCGCCAGCAGCCCGACAGCGGCAACTAATGAAAAACTGTTTTTT
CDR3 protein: CASSPTAATNEKLFF

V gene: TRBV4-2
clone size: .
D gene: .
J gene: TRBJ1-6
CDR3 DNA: TGTGCCAGCAGCCAAGATCGCGTAGCCCTCCACTTT
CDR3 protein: CASSQDRVALHF

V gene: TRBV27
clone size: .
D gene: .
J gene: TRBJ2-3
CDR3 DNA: TGTGCCAGCAGTTTATCCCGAACCTTATGGGATACGCAGTATTTT
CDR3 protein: CASSLSRTLWDTQYF

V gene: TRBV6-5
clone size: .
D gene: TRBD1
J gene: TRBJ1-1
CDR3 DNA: TGTGCCAGCAGGACAGGGACGGCCACTGAAGCTTTCTTT
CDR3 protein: CASRTGTATEAFF

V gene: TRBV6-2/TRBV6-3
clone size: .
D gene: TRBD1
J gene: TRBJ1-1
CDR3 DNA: TGTGCCAGCAGTTACTCGAAAGTCGGGACAGGGAGAGGTGAAGCTTTCTTT
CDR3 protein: CASSYSKVGTGRGEAFF